The 5 T cell receptor beta chains presented below share a single source sample, sequenced in a study of CD8 T cells in Susac syndrome. It was with random hexamers that about 0.45 to 1 ug RNA was reverse transcribed. TCRdb independently ran MiXCR on the immunoSEQ multiplex PCR reads; one entry per CDR3 protein. The sample has under 80,000 distinct CDR3 sequences, 93% seen once; the top ten hold 0.52%. The sample consisted of CD4+ T cells from PBMCs. The receptors come from a human donor with Susac syndrome.

CDR3 residues: CASSQVKGLRNQPQHF. DNA for the CDR3: TGTGCCAGCAGCCAAGTAAAGGGCTTGAGGAATCAGCCCCAGCATTTT. The rearrangement uses TRBV14 and TRBJ1-5; D unclear. The germline CDR1 and CDR2 sequences are SGHDN and FVKESK. V gave up 1 base and J gave up 4 bases, with 14 bases separating them. This CDR3 has 16 residues.

The V call is TRBV3-1, the J call TRBJ2-1; no definite D call. The CDR3 has 16 amino acids. V lost 0 bases and J lost 7, with 16 bases in between. Germline CDR1 and CDR2: LGHDT and YNNKEL (reference sequence). The CDR3: CASSQEGAIIANEQFF. CDR3 nucleotide sequence: TGTGCCAGCAGCCAAGAAGGAGCTATAATTGCGAATGAGCAGTTCTTC.

The V call is TRBV5-5, the J call TRBJ2-1; 13 bases agree with TRBD2. The CDR3 is 16 residues long. J gave up 13 bases and V 4 bases, and 14 bases lay outside the gene matches. Germline V gives CDR1 SGHKS, CDR2 YYEKEE (reference sequence). CDR3 DNA sequence: TGTGCCAGCAGCGGCCCGACTAGCGGGGGGCCAATAGAACAGTTCTTC. Translation: CASSGPTSGGPIEQFF.

The V gene is TRBV19, the J gene TRBJ1-2; D remains unclear. CDR3 length: 18 amino acids. Trimming took 4 bases from V and 4 from J, leaving 25 bases between them. The germline gives CDR1 LNHDA, CDR2 SQIVND (reference sequence). For the CDR3, the DNA is TGTGCCAGTAGTAGACTATGGATGGGAGGACCCGATCGCTATGGCTACACCTTC. Its protein product is CASSRLWMGGPDRYGYTF.

The chain has TRBV19 and TRBJ2-3; 7 bases fit TRBD2. Per the germline V gene, CDR1 is LNHDA and CDR2 is SQIVND (reference sequence). This CDR3 is built from 14 residues. V was pared by 3 bases and J by 10 bases, with 10 bases of the junction left unmatched. The CDR3 nucleotides are TGTGCCAGTAGTATTACCGGGACTATCGTAGCGCAGTATTTT. This encodes CASSITGTIVAQYF. Combining the CDR3 with reference TRBV19 and TRBJ2-3 gives the whole variable domain DGGITQSPKYLFRKEGQNVTLSCEQNLNHDAMYWYRQDPGQGLRLIYYSQIVNDFQKGDIAEGYSVSREKKESFPLTVTSAQKNPTAFYLCASSITGTIVAQYFGPGTRLTVL.